Described below is a single T cell receptor beta chain sequence and its context. Its specificity is unknown. The PCR made use of 60 Vbeta and 13 Jbeta primers. Clones were sequenced by immunoSEQ multiplex PCR, and TCRdb holds only the in-frame ones, with some missing. Of some 210,000 clones in the sample, over 75% were seen once. The entry originates in a study of cytomegalovirus exposure and HLA in healthy donors. Study as a whole: There were 90 million to 140 million unique TCR beta sequences, drawn from 150 million to 200 million T cells, in an earlier analysis. Points from the study as a whole: The records held CMV serostatus as the only immune exposure information. In a later analysis, TCR association rates varied by HLA locus: DRB1 most, HLA-C fewest. Later analysis identified over 15,000 TCR beta sequences associated with HLA alleles, using a false discovery rate threshold of 0.05.

The CDR3 consists of 14 residues. Germline CDR1 reads MNHGY; CDR2 reads SAAAGT. V was cut by 0 bases and J by 5 bases, with 5 bases left in between. The sequence derives from a woman aged 45-60 years in good health and CMV-seropositive. The chain has TRBV6-8 and TRBJ1-6; unclear D gene. The source material was PBMCs. The CDR3 DNA sequence: TGTGCCAGCAGTTACTCGCACAATAATTCACCCCTCCACTTT. The encoded protein is CASSYSHNNSPLHF.